This T cell receptor (beta chain) came from a study of OX40 agonist ivuxolimab in advanced cancers. Assay used: immunoSEQ multiplex PCR; TCRdb lists only in-frame clones, some missing. Among fewer than 30,000 clones listed, around 79% were seen once. Germline CDR1 KGHSH, CDR2 LQKENI. The CDR3 has 17 residues. Germline trimming cut 2 bases from V and 3 bases from J; bases unmatched to any gene: 6. J is TRBJ2-1 and V is TRBV18; 11 nucleotides match TRBD1. The material sequenced was CD4+ or CD8+ T cells sorted from blood, taken in a trial of the OX40 agonist ivuxolimab. The TCR sequence derives from an adult with an advanced solid tumor such as melanoma, head and neck, liver or kidney cancer. The CDR3 region has the DNA TGTGCCAGCTCACCATTGGACAGGGGGCCGTACTACAATGAGCAGTTCTTC. Amino acid sequence: CASSPLDRGPYYNEQFF.